One sample yielded the 22 T cell receptor beta chains listed below, sequenced in a study of T cell responses to AZD1222 COVID-19 vaccine (dated by TCRdb to the early 2020s). The library was produced with the immunoSEQ multiplex PCR assay. In TCRdb, the immuneACCESS table is reduced to in-frame sequences with V and J assigned. These tables do not hold every clone; where another copy was compared, an unresolved V gene accounts for under half, and the others remain unexplained. The sample yields fewer than 120,000 clones; around 85% were counted once. The biggest ten clones account for 4% to 5% of the sample. The time point label, as the study defines it: baseline before first vaccination. The material sequenced was peripheral blood, taken on day 0 of AZD1222 vaccination. The receptor set was obtained from an adult in good health.

This chain connects TRBV19 to TRBJ2-3, with D possibly TRBD2 on 7 matching bases. The CDR3 consists of 14 residues. The germline gives CDR1 LNHDA, CDR2 SQIVND (reference sequence). V shed 7 bases and J shed 4 bases, with 15 bases lying between them. The CDR3: CASTMRGGADTQYF. The CDR3 coding sequence is TGTGCCAGTACCATGAGGGGGGGGGCAGATACGCAGTATTTT. The whole variable domain, filled in from reference TRBV19 and TRBJ2-3, reads DGGITQSPKYLFRKEGQNVTLSCEQNLNHDAMYWYRQDPGQGLRLIYYSQIVNDFQKGDIAEGYSVSREKKESFPLTVTSAQKNPTAFYLCASTMRGGADTQYFGPGTRLTVL.

This clone was detected only once. The chain recombines TRBV27 with TRBJ1-2; TRBD1 is a possible D gene (6 bases). The CDR3 spans 14 residues. V was pared by 2 bases and J by 4 bases, with 11 bases between. Per the germline V gene, CDR1 is MNHEY and CDR2 is SMNVEV (reference sequence). The CDR3 protein is CASSLLGGTYGYTF. DNA of the CDR3: TGTGCCAGCAGTTTACTGGGGGGCACCTATGGCTACACCTTC.

The CDR3 region is CASSYSSAVADTQYF. In DNA, the CDR3 is TGTGCCAGCAGTTACTCGAGCGCAGTGGCAGATACGCAGTATTTT. This chain links TRBV6-2 or TRBV6-3 with TRBJ2-3; D uncertain. V shed 0 bases and J shed 4 bases, with 11 bases lying between them. The CDR3 runs to 15 residues. Per the germline V gene, CDR1 is MNHEY and CDR2 is SVGEGT.

The chain carries TRBV4-3 and TRBJ1-4, with D possibly matching TRBD1 (5 bases). CDR3 length: 15 amino acids. V dropped 1 base and J dropped 0 bases, with 6 bases sitting between them. Germline V gene data show CDR1 as LGHNA and CDR2 as YSLEER. The DNA of the CDR3 is TGCGCCAGCAGCCAAGCAGGGACAACTAATGAAAAACTGTTTTTT. Residues: CASSQAGTTNEKLFF.

As to this clone: The same CDR3 is also encoded by other DNA sequences in this sample. J is TRBJ2-1 and V is TRBV12-3 or TRBV12-4, with no clear D. The CDR3 is 13 amino acids. Trimming took 2 bases from V and 7 from J, leaving 9 bases between them. CDR3 sequence: CASSLTRPNEQFF. The CDR3, as DNA: TGTGCCAGCAGTTTAACCCGGCCGAATGAGCAGTTCTTC.

The chain recombines TRBV9 with TRBJ1-6; D gene unclear. CDR3 size: 15 residues. Germline V gives CDR1 SGDLS, CDR2 YYNGEE. Trimming cost V 2 bases and J 7 bases, with 13 bases left between them. The CDR3: CASSVSGRGNSPLHF. In DNA, the CDR3 is TGTGCCAGCAGCGTTTCAGGAAGAGGGAATTCACCCCTCCACTTT.

The rearrangement links TRBV27 to TRBJ2-3; TRBD1 is a possible D gene (6 bases). V lost 3 bases and J lost 3, with 10 bases in between. The CDR3 totals 14 residues. Germline values: CDR1 MNHEY, CDR2 SMNVEV (reference sequence). The CDR3 DNA sequence: TGTGCCAGCAGTTTGGAACAGGGAACAGATACGCAGTATTTT. This sequence encodes CASSLEQGTDTQYF.

The J gene is TRBJ1-2, the V gene TRBV12-3 or TRBV12-4, with D perhaps matching TRBD1 (5 bases). The CDR3 extends over 11 amino acids. V gave up 4 bases and J gave up 7 bases, with 7 bases separating them. This chain's CDR3 is CASSSRAGYTF. The CDR3 DNA sequence: TGTGCCAGCAGTTCCAGGGCTGGCTACACCTTC.

This chain links TRBV28 with TRBJ1-2; a weak D match, TRBD1 (5 bases). V lost 6 bases to trimming and J lost 4 bases, with 21 bases between them. The CDR3 is 16 residues long. The germline CDR1 and CDR2 sequences are MDHEN and SYDVKM. The CDR3 reads CASRYPTHDRAYGYTF. CDR3 DNA: TGTGCCAGCAGGTACCCGACACACGACAGAGCCTATGGCTACACCTTC.

Worth noting for this clone: Additional DNA sequences in this sample encode the identical CDR3. This chain links TRBV18 with TRBJ1-1; no firm D call. Germline assignment: CDR1 KGHSH and CDR2 LQKENI. The CDR3 totals 13 residues. V lost 3 bases and J lost 1, with 6 bases in between. CDR3 sequence: CASSPSQNTEAFF. CDR3 DNA: TGTGCCAGCTCACCGTCCCAGAACACTGAAGCTTTCTTT.

The chain recombines TRBV7-2 with TRBJ1-2; D is uncertain. V was trimmed by 4 bases and J by 4 bases, leaving 22 bases between them. Germline assignment: CDR1 SGHTA and CDR2 FQGNSA. This CDR3 comprises 17 residues. The CDR3, as DNA: TGTGCCAGCAGCTCCGATAGCCGGATCGGACGGAGCTATGGCTACACCTTC. It translates to CASSSDSRIGRSYGYTF.

This clone has only a few counts. The gene calls are TRBV7-2 and TRBJ2-1, with 8 bases fitting TRBD2. Germline V CDR1 and CDR2: SGHTA, FQGNSA. Unmatched junction bases numbered 13, after V lost 5 bases and J lost 4 bases. This CDR3 is built from 17 residues. CDR3 amino acids: CASSPARSAGAYNEQFF. The DNA of the CDR3 is TGTGCCAGCAGCCCGGCCAGGTCAGCGGGGGCTTACAATGAGCAGTTCTTC.

This clone turned up a few times. This chain joins TRBV15 and TRBJ1-2; unclear D gene. Trimming pared 0 bases from V and 0 bases from J, leaving 8 bases between. Germline-derived CDR1 and CDR2 are LNHNV and YYDKDF (reference sequence). This CDR3 is built from 15 residues. CDR3 sequence: CATSRDLGTNYGYTF. CDR3 nucleotides: TGTGCCACCAGCAGAGATTTGGGGACTAACTATGGCTACACCTTC.

V is TRBV13 and J is TRBJ2-2, with a weak D call TRBD2 (5 bases). The germline V gene has CDR1 PRHDT and CDR2 FYEKMQ (reference sequence). Between the trimmed V and J ends, which lost 0 bases and 4 bases, there was a span of 15 bases. The CDR3 has 17 amino acids. As DNA, the CDR3 is TGTGCCAGCAGCTTAGGCCGAGACGGAGAGGGCACCGGGGAGCTGTTTTTT. This encodes CASSLGRDGEGTGELFF.

This clone appeared a few times. The chain recombines TRBV3-1 (or the pseudogene TRBV3-2) with TRBJ1-4; weak D call: TRBD1 (6 bases). The V gene lost 2 bases and the J gene lost 7 bases, with 17 bases spanning the gap. The CDR3 contains 16 residues. Germline loops: CDR1 LGHDT, CDR2 YNNKEL (reference sequence). The CDR3 reads CASSQRVTGRSEKLFF. CDR3 nucleotides: TGTGCCAGCAGCCAACGCGTAACAGGGAGGAGTGAAAAACTGTTTTTT.

This chain connects TRBV9 to TRBJ2-5; 7 bases line up with TRBD1. The J segment lost 0 bases and the V segment lost 3 bases, leaving 5 bases of the junction unmatched. CDR1 and CDR2 from the germline V gene are SGDLS and YYNGEE. The CDR3 sequence is 15 residues long. The CDR3 is CASSEGQQYQETQYF. Written as DNA, the CDR3 is TGTGCCAGCAGCGAGGGACAGCAGTACCAAGAGACCCAGTACTTC.

The V and J genes are TRBV19 and TRBJ1-5; D remains unclear. Germline V gene lookup returns CDR1 LNHDA and CDR2 SQIVND (reference sequence). The germline V and J ends were trimmed by 1 base and 6 bases, with 4 bases remaining between them. This CDR3 has 12 residues. The CDR3 DNA is TGTGCCAGTAGTATAGGGGCTCAGCCCCAGCATTTT. Its protein is CASSIGAQPQHF.

The gene calls are TRBV28 and TRBJ1-3, with D unresolved. CDR3 length: 17 amino acids. CDR1 is MDHEN and CDR2 is SYDVKM in the germline V gene. Trimming removed 3 bases at V and 0 bases at J, with 15 bases between. CDR3 region: CASSFETAIVSGNTIYF. In nucleotides, the CDR3 is TGTGCCAGCAGTTTCGAAACAGCCATCGTCTCTGGAAACACCATATATTTT.

The chain links TRBV7-2 to TRBJ2-1; D uncertain. Germline loops: CDR1 SGHTA, CDR2 FQGNSA. V was clipped by 1 base and J by 9 bases, with 19 bases between them. The CDR3 is 16 amino acids. The CDR3 nucleotides read TGTGCCAGCAGCTTAGACGGCCAGTCCCCGAACGGTGAGCAGTTCTTC. Translating it yields CASSLDGQSPNGEQFF.

The chain combines TRBV18 with TRBJ2-7; D not certain. CDR1 is KGHSH and CDR2 is LQKENI in the germline V gene. The CDR3 runs to 14 residues. Trimming removed 6 bases at V and 2 bases at J, with 14 bases between. Here the CDR3 DNA reads TGTGCCAGCTCGGAGATCGGACGTGCCTACGAGCAGTACTTC. Residues: CASSEIGRAYEQYF.

The chain is built from TRBV13 and TRBJ2-5; TRBD2 matches at 12 bases. Germline values: CDR1 PRHDT, CDR2 FYEKMQ (reference sequence). Losses at the gene ends were 1 base for V and 3 bases for J; bases not matched to a gene: 9. The CDR3 consists of 18 residues. The CDR3 is CASSLAASGGGAKETQYF. In DNA, the CDR3 is TGTGCCAGCAGCTTAGCGGCTAGCGGGGGGGGCGCAAAAGAGACCCAGTACTTC.

This chain uses TRBV7-2 with TRBJ2-3; no clear D gene. The CDR3 length is 14 residues. CDR1 is SGHTA, CDR2 FQGNSA, per germline. Trimming took off 5 bases at V and 0 bases at J, with 9 bases between the two ends. The CDR3, as DNA: TGTGCCAGCAGCCCCTCCCCAAGCACAGATACGCAGTATTTT. Protein: CASSPSPSTDTQYF.